The 14 T cell receptor beta chains below were found in one sample sequenced in a study of blood T cells in healthy people across ages. Using a J-beta primer mix together with a sample-barcoded 5' primer, a second PCR was run for roughly 6 to 11 cycles. TCRdb called the 5' RACE reads again in MiXCR, with one record for every CDR3 protein. The table lists 920,000 or so distinct CDR3 sequences, under 55% of them singletons. Sequenced input: blood. The receptors were gathered from a woman aged 55-70 years in good health.

This clonotype occurred a few times. The J gene is TRBJ2-1, the V gene TRBV12-3 or TRBV12-4; D tentatively reads TRBD1 or TRBD2 (6 bases each). Trimming left V 5 bases short and J 1 base short, with 15 bases between. The CDR3 runs 16 residues. The DNA of the CDR3 is TGTGCCAGCAGTCCGATAGGGGGGTGGTCCTACAATGAGCAGTTCTTC. Amino acids: CASSPIGGWSYNEQFF.

The rearrangement links TRBV10-3 to TRBJ2-3; the D is unclear. The CDR3 sequence is 15 residues long. The V gene's germline CDR1 is ENHRY and CDR2 SYGVKD. Trimming removed 0 bases from V and 5 bases from J, with 12 bases in between. The CDR3 protein is CAISESTGSKDTQYF. The CDR3 DNA reads as TGTGCCATCAGTGAGTCGACGGGCTCAAAAGATACGCAGTATTTT.

This clonotype has a handful of counts. The chain is built from TRBV4-2 and TRBJ2-1; D call uncertain. CDR3 length equals 14 residues. Germline CDR1 reads LGHNA; CDR2 reads YNFKEQ. V was cut by 1 base and J by 5 bases, with 9 bases left in between. CDR3 DNA: TGTGCCAGCAGCCAAGGGGGTGGAGACAATGAGCAGTTCTTC. It yields the protein CASSQGGGDNEQFF.

This clonotype was picked up many times. A junction boundary mismatches the germline segment, possibly from a read error. The rearrangement joins TRBV10-3 to TRBJ2-7, with 7 nucleotides matching TRBD1. In germline, CDR1 is ENHRY, CDR2 SYGVKD. The CDR3 length is 15 residues. The DNA for the CDR3 is TGTGCCATAAGTGAAGGGGACAGTACCTACTACGAGCAGTACTTC. Protein: CAISEGDSTYYEQYF.

The chain is built from TRBV10-1 and TRBJ2-5, with 7 bases fitting TRBD2. The CDR3 is made up of 12 amino acids. V trimming: 6 bases; J trimming: 4 bases; junction bases outside the gene matches: 2. Germline values: CDR1 WNHNN, CDR2 SYGVQD (reference sequence). The CDR3 sequence: CASSASGETQYF. CDR3 DNA: TGCGCCAGCAGCGCTAGCGGAGAGACCCAGTACTTC.

V usage is TRBV7-9 and J usage is TRBJ1-1; no clear D. The CDR3 has 11 amino acids. CDR1 is SEHNR and CDR2 is FQNEAQ in the germline V gene (reference sequence). Trimming stripped 7 bases from V and 0 bases from J, with 3 bases between. The CDR3 bases are TGTGCCAGCACCCTGAACACTGAAGCTTTCTTT. Amino acids: CASTLNTEAFF.

The V call is TRBV12-3 or TRBV12-4, the J call TRBJ2-1, with a weak D call TRBD2 (5 bases). This CDR3 spans 15 amino acids. Trimming pared 2 bases from V and 9 bases from J, leaving 17 bases between. The chain's CDR3 is CASSLSPAEVAEQFF. CDR3 bases: TGTGCCAGCAGTTTATCCCCCGCGGAGGTAGCTGAGCAGTTCTTC.

This clonotype appeared a few times. The chain couples TRBV20-1 to TRBJ2-1; D may be TRBD2 (6 bases). CDR1 is DFQATT and CDR2 is SNEGSKA in the germline V gene (reference sequence). V lost 4 bases and J lost 0, with 22 bases in between. This CDR3 is built from 18 residues. The CDR3 bases are TGCAGTGCTAAATCCATTTGGGGCGGGACCATCTCCTACAATGAGCAGTTCTTC. Translation gives CSAKSIWGGTISYNEQFF.

The chain uses TRBV4-2 and TRBJ1-6, with D unresolved. Trimming took 1 base from V and 0 from J, leaving 10 bases between them. The CDR3 covers 17 residues. Germline V gene sequence: CDR1 LGHNA, CDR2 YNFKEQ. CDR3 nucleotides: TGTGCCAGCAGCCAAGGTCGGCTGAGCTCCTATAATTCACCCCTCCACTTT. This codes for CASSQGRLSSYNSPLHF.

The V call is TRBV27, the J call TRBJ1-2, with 9 nucleotides matching TRBD1. CDR1 and CDR2 from the germline V gene are MNHEY and SMNVEV (reference sequence). Trimming removed 0 bases from V and 6 bases from J; junction bases left unmatched: 5. This CDR3 has 15 amino acids. CDR3 loop: CASSLSTGGRNGYTF. The DNA for the CDR3 is TGTGCCAGCAGTTTATCAACAGGGGGCAGGAATGGCTACACCTTC.

There are a few counts of this clonotype. This chain uses TRBV6-1 with TRBJ1-1, with D hard to call. V lost 5 bases and J 1 base, leaving 8 bases between the germline ends. The CDR3 has 13 residues. Germline lookup yields CDR1 MNHNS and CDR2 SASEGT. Here the CDR3 DNA reads TGTGCCAGCAGTTTACTCTGGAACACTGAAGCTTTCTTT. This gives the protein CASSLLWNTEAFF.

V gene TRBV12-3 or TRBV12-4 combines with J gene TRBJ2-7, with 7 bases aligning to TRBD2. CDR3 length: 14 residues. V was pared by 7 bases and J by 2 bases, with 8 bases of the junction left unmatched. CDR3 loop: CASKPAGVPYEQYF. The CDR3 bases are TGTGCCAGCAAACCGGCGGGAGTCCCCTACGAGCAGTACTTC.

The chain has TRBV6-1 and TRBJ2-1, with D possibly being TRBD2 (5 bases). Per germline, CDR1 MNHNS and CDR2 SASEGT. V lost 5 bases and J lost 10, with 27 bases in between. CDR3 size: 17 residues. For the CDR3, the DNA is TGTGCCAGCAGTCAACCTTCCGGGCTCGGGCTCGAGCGGGAGCAGTTCTTC. The encoded protein is CASSQPSGLGLEREQFF.

This clonotype was picked up a small number of times. The V gene is TRBV29-1, the J gene TRBJ2-4; no clear D gene. In germline, CDR1 is SQVTM, CDR2 ANQGSEA. V was clipped by 6 bases and J by 6 bases, with 9 bases between them. CDR3 length: 11 amino acids. CDR3: CSVRVRNIQYF. CDR3 bases: TGCAGCGTCCGGGTCCGAAACATTCAGTACTTC.